What follows are 31 T cell receptor beta chains derived from one specimen sequenced in a study of blood T cell repertoires in COVID-19. The method was immunoSEQ multiplex PCR; TCRdb's version includes in-frame clones alone and lacks a portion of them. The repertoire includes under 200,000 clones, approximately 84% of them detected once, and under 3% sits in the top ten. The sample consisted of peripheral blood. Receptor source: a human donor with acute or convalescent COVID-19. The donor label of this sample is uncertain.

The chain is built from TRBV28 and TRBJ1-1, with 10 bases aligning to TRBD1. Germline V gene data show CDR1 as MDHEN and CDR2 as SYDVKM. The CDR3 is made up of 13 amino acids. V lost 7 bases to trimming and J lost 7 bases; unmatched junction nucleotides: 6. CDR3 loop: CASTGQGVGEAFF. Here the CDR3 DNA reads TGTGCCAGCACTGGACAGGGGGTGGGTGAAGCTTTCTTT.

The rearrangement links TRBV14 to TRBJ2-3; 9 nucleotides match TRBD2. V shed 0 bases, J shed 3 bases, and the junction held 10 bases outside the gene matches. CDR1 is SGHDN and CDR2 is FVKESK in the germline V gene. CDR3 size: 18 residues. In nucleotides, the CDR3 is TGTGCCAGCAGCCAAGACTGGGGACTAGCTCCTGGAACAGATACGCAGTATTTT. It encodes CASSQDWGLAPGTDTQYF. The full variable domain, with the rest looked up from reference TRBV14 and TRBJ2-3, is EAGVTQFPSHSVIEKGQTVTLRCDPISGHDNLYWYRRVMGKEIKFLLHFVKESKQDESGMPNNRFLAERTGGTYSTLKVQPAELEDSGVYFCASSQDWGLAPGTDTQYFGPGTRLTVL.

The rearrangement joins TRBV19 to TRBJ2-3; D is undetermined. The CDR3 spans 15 residues. Trimming removed 5 bases from V and 1 base from J, with 13 bases in between. Germline CDR1 LNHDA, CDR2 SQIVND (reference sequence). CDR3 in DNA: TGTGCCAGTAGTCTGCGCGGCCCACGCACAGATACGCAGTATTTT. It encodes CASSLRGPRTDTQYF. The complete variable domain, with remaining parts taken from reference TRBV19 and TRBJ2-3, reads DGGITQSPKYLFRKEGQNVTLSCEQNLNHDAMYWYRQDPGQGLRLIYYSQIVNDFQKGDIAEGYSVSREKKESFPLTVTSAQKNPTAFYLCASSLRGPRTDTQYFGPGTRLTVL.

This sequence joins TRBV7-8 and TRBJ1-5; 7 bases agree with TRBD1. V trimming: 1 base; J trimming: 2 bases; junction bases outside the gene matches: 2. The length of the CDR3 is 15 residues. CDR1 is SGHVS and CDR2 is FQNEAQ in the germline V gene. The chain's CDR3 is CASSLDRGGNQPQHF. CDR3 coding DNA: TGTGCCAGCAGCTTAGACAGGGGCGGCAATCAGCCCCAGCATTTT.

This clone was seen a few times. The rearrangement joins TRBV28 to TRBJ1-1, with D uncertain. This CDR3 has 14 residues. CDR1 and CDR2 (germline): MDHEN, SYDVKM. The V gene lost 6 bases and the J gene lost 7 bases, with 18 bases spanning the gap. The CDR3 DNA is TGTGCCAGCAGCCGTATCCCAGGAGGAGTTGAAGCTTTCTTT. Translation gives CASSRIPGGVEAFF.

This clone has just a few counts. This chain connects TRBV5-1 to TRBJ1-4; 8 bases align to TRBD1. The ends lost 0 bases at V and 7 bases at J; junction bases unmatched: 5. The CDR3 loop spans 15 amino acids. Per germline, CDR1 SGHRS and CDR2 YFSETQ. The CDR3 region has the DNA TGCGCCAGCAGCTTGGTAGCAGGGGGCGGTGAAAAACTGTTTTTT. Translation: CASSLVAGGGEKLFF.

This clone is a singleton in its sample. The J gene is TRBJ2-1, the V gene TRBV11-3; 7 bases are shared with TRBD1. This CDR3 contains 15 residues. Germline V gene data show CDR1 as SGHNT and CDR2 as YENEEA. V lost 3 bases, J lost 2 bases, and 4 bases stayed unmatched. For the CDR3, the DNA is TGTGCCAGCAGCTTCGGCAGGGGGACCTACAATGAGCAGTTCTTC. This gives the protein CASSFGRGTYNEQFF.

The chain joins TRBV19 to TRBJ2-2, with D uncertain. In germline, CDR1 is LNHDA, CDR2 SQIVND (reference sequence). Trimming cost V 1 base and J 3 bases, with 3 bases left between them. CDR3 length: 13 residues. CDR3 loop: CASSIAHTGELFF. CDR3 sequence (DNA): TGTGCCAGTAGTATAGCTCACACCGGGGAGCTGTTTTTT.

This clone appeared a single time. V usage is TRBV5-5 and J usage is TRBJ1-4, with 7 nucleotides matching TRBD1. J was trimmed by 2 bases and V by 4 bases; bases with no gene match: 5. This CDR3 has 15 residues. Germline lookup yields CDR1 SGHKS and CDR2 YYEKEE (reference sequence). As DNA, the CDR3 is TGTGCCAGCAGCATACCGGGACAGACTAATGAAAAACTGTTTTTT. It yields the protein CASSIPGQTNEKLFF.

The chain uses TRBV25-1 and TRBJ1-2, with D possibly matching TRBD1 (6 bases). Trimming took 5 bases from V and 8 from J, leaving 21 bases between them. The V gene's germline CDR1 is MGHDK and CDR2 SYGVNS. The CDR3 is 15 residues long. The CDR3 nucleotides read TGTGCCAGCAGTTACCCCGGGACACCCCTTTCGGGCTACACCTTC. Translation: CASSYPGTPLSGYTF.

V and J are TRBV7-9 and TRBJ1-1, with a possible D match to TRBD1 (5 bases). V was shortened by 5 bases and J by 0 bases, with 10 bases between the two germline ends. The CDR3 totals 14 residues. CDR1 and CDR2 from the germline V gene are SEHNR and FQNEAQ (reference sequence). The CDR3 sequence: CASSRGRVNTEAFF. For the CDR3, the DNA is TGTGCCAGCAGCCGGGGGAGGGTGAACACTGAAGCTTTCTTT.

This clone was seen a few times. The rearrangement uses TRBV28 and TRBJ2-4; no firm D call. Germline V gene lookup returns CDR1 MDHEN and CDR2 SYDVKM. V dropped 3 bases and J dropped 0 bases, with 15 bases sitting between them. This CDR3 spans 17 amino acids. CDR3: CASSFVSSDLAKNIQYF. The CDR3 DNA reads as TGTGCCAGCAGTTTTGTAAGCTCTGACTTAGCCAAAAACATTCAGTACTTC.

In its sample, this clone was seen a few times. The chain is built from TRBV5-4 and TRBJ2-7; 8 nucleotides line up with TRBD1. The germline V gene has CDR1 SGHNT and CDR2 YYREEE (reference sequence). This CDR3 has 13 amino acids. V lost 0 bases to trimming and J lost 10 bases; unmatched junction nucleotides: 6. The CDR3 sequence: CASSLEQDRAQYF. As DNA, the CDR3 is TGTGCCAGCAGCTTGGAGCAGGACAGGGCCCAGTACTTC. The variable domain in full, completed from reference TRBV5-4 and TRBJ2-7, reads ETGVTQSPTHLIKTRGQQVTLRCSSQSGHNTVSWYQQALGQGPQFIFQYYREEENGRGNFPPRFSGLQFPNYSSELNVNALELDDSALYLCASSLEQDRAQYFGPGTRLTVT.

This chain uses TRBV30 with TRBJ1-1; 7 bases agree with TRBD1. Germline-derived CDR1 and CDR2 are GTSNPN and SVGIG (reference sequence). The CDR3 is 13 amino acids. V trimming: 5 bases; J trimming: 4 bases; junction bases outside the gene matches: 7. CDR3 DNA: TGTGCCTGGGATCGGGGACAGCGCACTGAAGCTTTCTTT. It translates to CAWDRGQRTEAFF.

The rearrangement joins TRBV27 to TRBJ1-5; D uncertain. The germline V gene encodes CDR1 MNHEY and CDR2 SMNVEV (reference sequence). The CDR3 has 12 amino acids. The V end lost 5 bases, the J end lost 7 bases, and 9 bases lay between the germline ends. The CDR3 DNA follows: TGTGCCAGCAGTAGAGCGGGGCAGCCCCAGCATTTT. It is translated as CASSRAGQPQHF.

The gene calls are TRBV3-1 (or the pseudogene TRBV3-2) and TRBJ2-3, with 9 bases aligning to TRBD2. Germline assignment: CDR1 LGHDT and CDR2 YNNKEL (reference sequence). The CDR3 loop spans 16 amino acids. V shed 4 bases, J shed 3 bases, and the junction held 8 bases outside the gene matches. The CDR3 bases are TGTGCCAGCAGCCCCGGGGCTAGCGGGACTACAGATACGCAGTATTTT. Amino acid sequence: CASSPGASGTTDTQYF.

The rearrangement joins TRBV7-2 to TRBJ1-1; D is perhaps TRBD1 (5 bases). V was trimmed by 5 bases and J by 4 bases, leaving 14 bases between them. The CDR3 runs to 14 residues. Germline CDR1 SGHTA, CDR2 FQGNSA. The DNA for the CDR3 is TGTGCCAGCAGCCGCGGGGGTTACGCCACTGAAGCTTTCTTT. It is translated as CASSRGGYATEAFF.

The chain couples TRBV15 to TRBJ2-6, with 8 nucleotides matching TRBD1. The CDR3 extends over 16 amino acids. Germline V gives CDR1 LNHNV, CDR2 YYDKDF (reference sequence). V lost 3 bases to trimming and J lost 0 bases; unmatched junction nucleotides: 1. The CDR3 coding sequence is TGTGCCACCAGCAGGGACAGGGCCTCTGGGGCCAACGTCCTGACTTTC. Encoded protein: CATSRDRASGANVLTF.

The rearrangement joins TRBV11-2 to TRBJ2-5; 14 nucleotides line up with TRBD2. Per germline, CDR1 SGHAT and CDR2 FQNNGV. J lost 5 bases, V lost 5 bases, and 10 bases had no gene match. CDR3 length: 17 amino acids. CDR3 sequence reads: CASSLGTSGSFRETQYF. CDR3 DNA: TGTGCCAGCAGCCTCGGGACTAGCGGGAGCTTCAGGGAGACCCAGTACTTC.

V and J are TRBV7-2 and TRBJ2-1, with 8 bases lining up with TRBD1. Germline CDR1 SGHTA, CDR2 FQGNSA. The CDR3 loop spans 15 amino acids. Unmatched junction bases numbered 11, after V lost 5 bases and J lost 8 bases. The CDR3 DNA reads as TGTGCCAGCAGCCTACGACAGGGGAGCGTTTATGAGCAGTTCTTC. Translation: CASSLRQGSVYEQFF.

In its sample, this clone was seen once. The rearrangement joins TRBV3-1 (or the pseudogene TRBV3-2) to TRBJ1-1, with 12 bases matching TRBD1. The CDR3 consists of 14 residues. Germline V gene sequence: CDR1 LGHDT, CDR2 YNNKEL (reference sequence). Germline trimming cut 10 bases from V and 3 bases from J; bases unmatched to any gene: 6. CDR3 protein: CATRDRGRDTEAFF. CDR3 coding DNA: TGTGCCACCCGGGACAGGGGGCGCGACACTGAAGCTTTCTTT.

This rearrangement joins TRBV5-6 to TRBJ2-2; 12 bases are a match to TRBD1. The J segment lost 5 bases and the V segment lost 4 bases, leaving 6 bases of the junction unmatched. The germline gives CDR1 SGHDT, CDR2 YYEEEE. The CDR3 contains 16 residues. The CDR3: CASSKGQGASTGELFF. As DNA, the CDR3 is TGTGCCAGCAGCAAGGGACAGGGGGCTTCGACCGGGGAGCTGTTTTTT.

The chain has TRBV4-2 and TRBJ2-2; no clear D gene. Trimming removed 0 bases at V and 1 base at J, with 6 bases between. The germline V gene encodes CDR1 LGHNA and CDR2 YNFKEQ. The CDR3 loop spans 15 amino acids. CDR3 amino acids: CASSQDRRNTGELFF. In nucleotides, the CDR3 is TGTGCCAGCAGCCAAGACAGGCGGAACACCGGGGAGCTGTTTTTT.

This chain connects TRBV5-4 to TRBJ2-2, with 15 nucleotides matching TRBD2. The CDR3 has 17 amino acids. Germline-derived CDR1 and CDR2 are SGHNT and YYREEE (reference sequence). Trimming took 6 bases from V and 4 from J; bases not matched to a gene: 7. The CDR3 DNA reads as TGTGCCAGCACCCGGACTAGCGGGGGGGCGAGCACCGGGGAGCTGTTTTTT. It specifies CASTRTSGGASTGELFF. Combining the CDR3 with reference TRBV5-4 and TRBJ2-2 gives the whole variable domain ETGVTQSPTHLIKTRGQQVTLRCSSQSGHNTVSWYQQALGQGPQFIFQYYREEENGRGNFPPRFSGLQFPNYSSELNVNALELDDSALYLCASTRTSGGASTGELFFGEGSRLTVL.

This clone has more than one count but fewer than ten. This chain connects TRBV3-1 (or the pseudogene TRBV3-2) to TRBJ2-7; 8 bases are shared with TRBD2. The CDR3 loop spans 14 amino acids. Looked up from germline, CDR1 is LGHDT and CDR2 is YNNKEL (reference sequence). Germline trimming cut 2 bases from V and 7 bases from J; bases unmatched to any gene: 7. The chain's CDR3 is CASSQPGGAGEQYF. As DNA, the CDR3 is TGTGCCAGCAGCCAACCCGGGGGGGCGGGAGAGCAGTACTTC.

The rearrangement links TRBV18 to TRBJ2-3; TRBD1 matches at 8 bases. With 6 bases clipped from V and 1 base from J, the junction kept 6 bases outside the gene matches. The CDR3 is 15 amino acids. Per germline, CDR1 KGHSH and CDR2 LQKENI. CDR3 sequence (DNA): TGTGCCAGCTCCCCCCTGGGACAGGGCACAGATACGCAGTATTTT. It specifies CASSPLGQGTDTQYF.

The chain is built from TRBV29-1 and TRBJ2-1; 15 positions match TRBD2. CDR1 is SQVTM, CDR2 ANQGSEA, per germline. V lost 6 bases to trimming and J lost 4 bases; unmatched junction nucleotides: 10. The CDR3 is 17 residues long. CDR3 sequence (DNA): TGCAGCGTCGTACGGACTAGCGGGAGGGCCGGATACAATGAGCAGTTCTTC. Its translation is CSVVRTSGRAGYNEQFF.

V and J are TRBV28 and TRBJ2-1; TRBD2 might be the D (6 bases). The germline V and J ends were trimmed by 1 base and 2 bases, with 18 bases remaining between them. This CDR3 has 18 residues. Germline-derived CDR1 and CDR2 are MDHEN and SYDVKM. For the CDR3, the DNA is TGTGCCAGCAGTTTATTAGGCCGTGGGGGGACCCCCTACAATGAGCAGTTCTTC. This translates into CASSLLGRGGTPYNEQFF.

The V call is TRBV11-2, the J call TRBJ2-3; 13 nucleotides line up with TRBD2. Germline trimming cut 5 bases from V and 2 bases from J; bases unmatched to any gene: 10. This CDR3 spans 18 amino acids. Germline V CDR1 and CDR2: SGHAT, FQNNGV. The CDR3 DNA is TGTGCCAGCAGCCGCAGGACTAGCGGGAGTTCGGACACAGATACGCAGTATTTT. Translating gives CASSRRTSGSSDTDTQYF. Using reference TRBV11-2 and TRBJ2-3 for the parts outside the CDR3, the full variable domain is EAGVAQSPRYKIIEKRQSVAFWCNPISGHATLYWYQQILGQGPKLLIQFQNNGVVDDSQLPKDRFSAERLKGVDSTLKIQPAKLEDSAVYLCASSRRTSGSSDTDTQYFGPGTRLTVL.

The chain combines TRBV4-2 with TRBJ2-7; 8 bases are shared with TRBD1. CDR3 length: 15 residues. Germline loops: CDR1 LGHNA, CDR2 YNFKEQ. V dropped 1 base and J dropped 3; count of bases not matched to a gene: 5. This CDR3 is CASSQASGTGYEQYF. The DNA of the CDR3 is TGTGCCAGCAGCCAAGCTTCCGGGACAGGCTACGAGCAGTACTTC.

This clone was observed a handful of times. The rearrangement links TRBV5-1 to TRBJ1-2, with a weak D call TRBD1 (6 bases). From germline, CDR1 is SGHRS and CDR2 YFSETQ. The CDR3 runs 15 residues. Trimming cost V 0 bases and J 8 bases, with 17 bases left between them. The CDR3 spells CASSLGGTTLGGYTF. CDR3 DNA sequence: TGCGCCAGCAGCTTGGGGGGGACAACCTTAGGAGGCTACACCTTC.